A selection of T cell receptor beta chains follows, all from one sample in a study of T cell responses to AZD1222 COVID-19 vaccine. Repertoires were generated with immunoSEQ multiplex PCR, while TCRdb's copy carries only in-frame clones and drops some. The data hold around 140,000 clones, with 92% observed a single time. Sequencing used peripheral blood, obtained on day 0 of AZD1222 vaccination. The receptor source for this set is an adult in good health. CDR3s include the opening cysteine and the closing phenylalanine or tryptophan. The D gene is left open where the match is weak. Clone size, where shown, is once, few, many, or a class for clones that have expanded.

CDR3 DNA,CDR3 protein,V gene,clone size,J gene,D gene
TGTGCCACCCAAGCGGGGTACAGCAATCAGCCCCAGCATTTT,CATQAGYSNQPQHF,TRBV7-9,.,TRBJ1-5,.
TGTGCCAGTACGCCGGGGCAGTATGGGGAAAAACTGTTTTTT,CASTPGQYGEKLFF,TRBV19,.,TRBJ1-4,.
TGTGCCAGTAGTCAACAGGCCTACAATGAGCAGTTCTTC,CASSQQAYNEQFF,TRBV19,.,TRBJ2-1,.
TGTGCCAGCAGCGCCTCAGGGGGTGGGTCCTACGAGCAGTACTTC,CASSASGGGSYEQYF,TRBV7-2,once,TRBJ2-7,TRBD1
TGTGCCAGCAGTCCCCGGGACAGGGTTCGCGAGCAGTACTTC,CASSPRDRVREQYF,TRBV6-2/TRBV6-3,few,TRBJ2-7,TRBD1
TGTGCCAGCAGTACCTTTACGGCTAACTATGGCTACACCTTC,CASSTFTANYGYTF,TRBV28,.,TRBJ1-2,.
TGTGCCAGCAGCTTGGGGACTAGCGGCACAGATACGCAGTATTTT,CASSLGTSGTDTQYF,TRBV5-6,.,TRBJ2-3,TRBD2
TGTGCCAGCAGCTTAAGGACAGAATACAATGAGCAGTTCTTC,CASSLRTEYNEQFF,TRBV7-2,.,TRBJ2-1,.
TGTGCTAGTGATTCGCGAGGAGGGTCCTACGAGCAGTACTTC,CASDSRGGSYEQYF,TRBV12-5,.,TRBJ2-7,.
TGTGCCAGCAACCCAAACCGAGGGGGTAGAAAAAGGAATTCACCCCTCCACTTT,CASNPNRGGRKRNSPLHF,TRBV25-1,.,TRBJ1-6,.
TGCGCCAGCAGCCCCCCCGGGACAACTAATGAAAAACTGTTTTTT,CASSPPGTTNEKLFF,TRBV5-1,.,TRBJ1-4,.
TGTGCCAGTAGTATAGATTCCAGCGGACCCTACAATGAGCAGTTCTTC,CASSIDSSGPYNEQFF,TRBV19,.,TRBJ2-1,.
TGTGCCAGTAGCGGGATAGGGCACGAGCAGTACTTC,CASSGIGHEQYF,TRBV9,.,TRBJ2-7,TRBD2
TGCGCCAGCAGCCAAGATCTCAGGGGGCTTCAGCCCCAGCATTTT,CASSQDLRGLQPQHF,TRBV4-3,once,TRBJ1-5,TRBD1
TGTGCCAGCAGCGTAGCAGGGTCCCCTTCCTACAATGAGCAGTTCTTC,CASSVAGSPSYNEQFF,TRBV9,.,TRBJ2-1,.
TGTGCCAGCAGTTTAGCCGGCTTGAATGAGCAGTTCTTC,CASSLAGLNEQFF,TRBV12-3/TRBV12-4,.,TRBJ2-1,.
TGCAGTGCTAGGGGCCCCGGTGAAGCTTTCTTT,CSARGPGEAFF,TRBV20-1,once,TRBJ1-1,.
TGCGCCAGCAGCTTTACGGGAGGGCGGACCGGGGAGCTGTTTTTT,CASSFTGGRTGELFF,TRBV5-1,.,TRBJ2-2,TRBD2
TGTGCCTGGAGTTCCGGACGGGGGTACACAGATACGCAGTATTTT,CAWSSGRGYTDTQYF,TRBV30,.,TRBJ2-3,.
TGTGCCAGCAGCGTAGCACTGGGGGCTATTGGAAACACCATATATTTT,CASSVALGAIGNTIYF,TRBV9,.,TRBJ1-3,.
TGTGCCAGCAGTTTAGTGGTCCAGAACACTGAAGCTTTCTTT,CASSLVVQNTEAFF,TRBV28,.,TRBJ1-1,.
TGTGCCAGCTCAACGACAGGGAAGGGCTACACCTTC,CASSTTGKGYTF,TRBV18,.,TRBJ1-2,TRBD1
TGTGCCACCGGAGGGACAGGGAACAATGAGCAGTTCTTC,CATGGTGNNEQFF,TRBV6-5,.,TRBJ2-1,TRBD1
TGTGCCAGCAGCTACCCAGCCACTGAAGCTTTCTTT,CASSYPATEAFF,TRBV7-9,few,TRBJ1-1,.
TGTGCCAGCAGCGCAGCGGGGCTTTCCTACAATGAGCAGTTCTTC,CASSAAGLSYNEQFF,TRBV25-1,.,TRBJ2-1,TRBD2
.,CASSTSGQGEQYF,TRBV6-5,.,TRBJ2-7,.
TGCAGTGCTAGTGGCAGGGGAACCCACGAGCAGTACTTC,CSASGRGTHEQYF,TRBV20-1,.,TRBJ2-7,.
TGTGCCAGCACGATGTCCGGGGAGCTGTTTTTT,CASTMSGELFF,TRBV12-3/TRBV12-4,.,TRBJ2-2,.
TGTGCCAGCAGCCCGAGCTGGCTCCAAGAGACCCAGTACTTC,CASSPSWLQETQYF,TRBV27,.,TRBJ2-5,.
TGTGCCAGCAACGGCGGGCAGGGAATTTCAGATACGCAGTATTTT,CASNGGQGISDTQYF,TRBV11-1,.,TRBJ2-3,.
TGTGCCAGCAGCCAGGGGGCAACAGGATTCACAGATACGCAGTATTTT,CASSQGATGFTDTQYF,TRBV11-3,few,TRBJ2-3,TRBD1
TGTGCCAGTAGTCCTGACAGGGGTCCGCAGTATTTT,CASSPDRGPQYF,TRBV19,.,TRBJ2-3,TRBD1
TGTGCCAGCAGCTTGACAGGGACTAATGAAAAACTGTTTTTT,CASSLTGTNEKLFF,TRBV5-8,.,TRBJ1-4,.
TGTGCCAGCAGTTCCAGGGCGAGCAGCGAGCAGTACTTC,CASSSRASSEQYF,TRBV2,.,TRBJ2-7,.
TGTGCCAGCAGCTTGAGTTCAACAGGGGGCTACGAGCAGTACTTC,CASSLSSTGGYEQYF,TRBV5-4,.,TRBJ2-7,TRBD1
TGTGCCAGCAGCTCCGGGCCAAGAGGAGCTTTCTTT,CASSSGPRGAFF,TRBV6-7,.,TRBJ1-1,.
TGTGCCAGTAGTATGGTCAGCGCCGGGGAGCTGTTTTTT,CASSMVSAGELFF,TRBV19,.,TRBJ2-2,.
TGTGCCAGCAGCCGGACTACTTTGTCCGCCGGGGAGCTGTTTTTT,CASSRTTLSAGELFF,TRBV14,.,TRBJ2-2,.
TGTGCCAGCAGTGACCAATCAGGGATGGGTTCACCCCTCCACTTT,CASSDQSGMGSPLHF,TRBV6-1,few,TRBJ1-6,.
TGTGCCAGCGCAATCCACGACAGGGCTATACATCAGCCCCAGCATTTT,CASAIHDRAIHQPQHF,TRBV19,few,TRBJ1-5,TRBD1
TGCGCCAGCAGCTTGACAGAGTTTACTGAAGCTTTCTTT,CASSLTEFTEAFF,TRBV5-1,.,TRBJ1-1,.
TGTGCCAGCAAAAGAACTAGCGGGAGGGCCTTTGGCGGGGAGCTGTTTTTT,CASKRTSGRAFGGELFF,TRBV28,.,TRBJ2-2,TRBD2
TGTGCCAGCAGTTTACGGGGAACTGGAAACACCATATATTTT,CASSLRGTGNTIYF,TRBV27,.,TRBJ1-3,.
TGTGCCAGCAGCTTTGGGTCGAGCTCTGGGGCCAACGTCCTGACTTTC,CASSFGSSSGANVLTF,TRBV11-3,.,TRBJ2-6,.
TGTGCCAGCAGCCACAATGAGTGGTACGAGCAGTACTTC,CASSHNEWYEQYF,TRBV4-2,.,TRBJ2-7,.
TGTGCCAGCGATCCCGGGACAGGGCTGACGGGGGAGCAGTACTTC,CASDPGTGLTGEQYF,TRBV19,.,TRBJ2-7,TRBD1
TGTGCCATCAGTGGACTAGCGGGAGACGGTGAGCAGTACTTC,CAISGLAGDGEQYF,TRBV10-3,.,TRBJ2-7,TRBD2
TGTGCCAGCAGTAGAAGACTAGCAGAGGGTCAAGAGACCCAGTACTTC,CASSRRLAEGQETQYF,TRBV7-9,.,TRBJ2-5,TRBD2
TGTGCCAGCAGTTTGTCGCAGGGCGGGGGGTCACCCCTCCACTTT,CASSLSQGGGSPLHF,TRBV27,.,TRBJ1-6,.
TGTGCCAGCAGCCAGGACGGAACAAACATTCAGTACTTC,CASSQDGTNIQYF,TRBV6-6,.,TRBJ2-4,.
TGTGCCAGCAGCCAGGGGAGGACAGGGGTATTATCGGGGCAGTACTTC,CASSQGRTGVLSGQYF,TRBV3-1/TRBV3-2,.,TRBJ2-7,TRBD1
TGTGCCAGCAGCTTAGGGGGGACAGGGGGGATAGCAGGTCAGCCCCAGCATTTT,CASSLGGTGGIAGQPQHF,TRBV7-6,.,TRBJ1-5,TRBD1
TGTGCCAGCAGCCGAGAGACTAGCGGGACCTACGAGCAGTACTTC,CASSRETSGTYEQYF,TRBV3-1/TRBV3-2,.,TRBJ2-7,TRBD2
TGCAGCGTTGCAAGGGGCGGCAATCAGCCCCAGCATTTT,CSVARGGNQPQHF,TRBV29-1,.,TRBJ1-5,.
TGTGCCAGCAGCCCCAGGGCAGGGGCCTATAATTCACCCCTCCACTTT,CASSPRAGAYNSPLHF,TRBV11-2,.,TRBJ1-6,.